Presented here are 32 T cell receptor beta chains from one specimen sequenced in a study of shared clonotypes between healthy human individuals. Libraries were prepared by immunoSEQ multiplex PCR; TCRdb keeps only in-frame clonotypes and omits some of them. The sample shows millions of clones, just over 90% of them seen only once. CD8 cells regarded as naive lacked CD45RO, were positively chosen for CCR7, and omitted terminally differentiated effector memory CD45RA+ cells. The sequencing input was naive CD8+ T cells from PBMCs. Source of these receptors: a man aged 18 to 29 in good health. Some clones in this sample may be carry-over from other donors' samples.

This clone was detected once. The chain is built from TRBV14 and TRBJ2-4, with 7 bases that match TRBD1. The junction had 15 bases not matched to a gene; V was cut back by 8 bases and J by 8 bases. Germline-derived CDR1 and CDR2 are SGHDN and FVKESK. The CDR3 spans 15 residues. CDR3: CASLPLDRVWDIQYF. The CDR3 nucleotides are TGTGCCAGCCTGCCCCTAGACAGGGTATGGGACATTCAGTACTTC. The full variable domain, completed using reference TRBV14 and TRBJ2-4, is EAGVTQFPSHSVIEKGQTVTLRCDPISGHDNLYWYRRVMGKEIKFLLHFVKESKQDESGMPNNRFLAERTGGTYSTLKVQPAELEDSGVYFCASLPLDRVWDIQYFGAGTRLSVL.

The genes are TRBV29-1 and TRBJ2-7, with a possible D match to TRBD2 (6 bases). V dropped 2 bases and J dropped 4 bases, with 15 bases sitting between them. Germline V gives CDR1 SQVTM, CDR2 ANQGSEA. The CDR3 has 14 residues. The chain's CDR3 is CSVELVKGGYEQYF. CDR3 coding DNA: TGCAGCGTTGAATTGGTAAAGGGAGGATACGAGCAGTACTTC.

The chain uses TRBV13 and TRBJ2-4; possibly TRBD1 for D (5 bases). The germline V gene has CDR1 PRHDT and CDR2 FYEKMQ (reference sequence). Deletions cut 8 bases from V and 4 bases from J, with 15 bases between. This CDR3 spans 14 amino acids. The CDR3 is CASQGQGGKNIQYF. The CDR3 nucleotides are TGTGCCAGCCAGGGCCAGGGTGGAAAAAACATTCAGTACTTC.

In regard to this clone: Other DNA sequences from this sample encode an identical CDR3 as well. CDR3 nucleotide sequence: TGTGCCAGCAGGGGAACAGGGGATTACGAGCAGTACTTC. Translation: CASRGTGDYEQYF. The chain couples TRBV2 to TRBJ2-7; the match to TRBD1 covers 7 bases. J was trimmed by 4 bases and V by 6 bases; bases with no gene match: 6. The CDR3 has 13 amino acids. The germline V gene encodes CDR1 SNHLY and CDR2 FYNNEI. The whole variable domain, filled in from reference TRBV2 and TRBJ2-7, reads EPEVTQTPSHQVTQMGQEVILRCVPISNHLYFYWYRQILGQKVEFLVSFYNNEISEKSEIFDDQFSVERPDGSNFTLKIRSTKLEDSAMYFCASRGTGDYEQYFGPGTRLTVT.

In regard to this clone: Additional DNA sequences in this sample encode the identical CDR3. J is TRBJ2-7 and V is TRBV6-5, with D uncertain. The CDR3 spans 14 residues. CDR1 is MNHEY and CDR2 is SVGAGI in the germline V gene. Trimming removed 0 bases at V and 2 bases at J, with 8 bases between. CDR3 sequence: CASSYSDTAYEQYF. CDR3 nucleotide sequence: TGTGCCAGCAGTTACTCCGACACAGCCTACGAGCAGTACTTC.

On this clone itself: Other DNA sequences in this sample translate to the same CDR3. J is TRBJ2-1 and V is TRBV7-9; D gene unclear. The CDR3 loop spans 12 amino acids. With 5 bases removed from V and 6 bases from J, the gap between germline ends came to 8 bases. The germline V gene has CDR1 SEHNR and CDR2 FQNEAQ (reference sequence). The CDR3 spells CASSPQGNEQFF. The DNA for the CDR3 is TGTGCCAGCAGCCCCCAAGGCAATGAGCAGTTCTTC.

The chain employs TRBV9 and TRBJ2-1; D unclear. V was shortened by 2 bases and J by 8 bases, with 17 bases between the two germline ends. This CDR3 comprises 15 residues. CDR1 is SGDLS and CDR2 is YYNGEE in the germline V gene. CDR3 DNA sequence: TGTGCCAGCAGCGTTACGGCGGCAGCGTTCCATGAGCAGTTCTTC. It translates to CASSVTAAAFHEQFF.

This clone appeared once. The chain is built from TRBV29-1 and TRBJ1-2, with 12 bases that match TRBD1. The CDR3 covers 13 residues. Trimming cost V 3 bases and J 6 bases; bases outside gene matches: 2. CDR1 is SQVTM and CDR2 is ANQGSEA in the germline V gene. Here the CDR3 DNA reads TGCAGCGTTGAGGGACAGGGGGCGAATGGCTACACCTTC. Translating it yields CSVEGQGANGYTF.

This clone has only one observation. The J gene is TRBJ2-1, the V gene TRBV11-2, with 7 bases lining up with TRBD2. Losses at the gene ends were 4 bases for V and 1 base for J; bases not matched to a gene: 4. There are 15 residues in the CDR3. Germline CDR1 and CDR2: SGHAT and FQNNGV. The DNA for the CDR3 is TGTGCCAGCAGCTACCGAGCGGGGTCCTACAATGAGCAGTTCTTC. Translation: CASSYRAGSYNEQFF.

This clone was detected only once. The chain joins TRBV6-1 to TRBJ2-1, with D perhaps given as TRBD1 or TRBD2 (5 bases each). Germline CDR1 reads MNHNS; CDR2 reads SASEGT. The CDR3 is 16 residues long. Between the trimmed V and J ends, which lost 2 bases and 4 bases, there was a span of 15 bases. The CDR3 spells CASSELGTELYNEQFF. In DNA form, the CDR3 reads TGTGCCAGCAGTGAACTCGGGACGGAACTTTACAATGAGCAGTTCTTC.

This CDR3 reads CASSPTGAGGWYEVGQYF. CDR3 DNA: TGTGCCAGCAGCCCCACCGGGGCGGGAGGGTGGTACGAGGTTGGGCAGTACTTC. The chain joins TRBV5-6 to TRBJ2-7; 9 bases fit TRBD2. J lost 9 bases, V lost 4 bases, and 23 bases had no gene match. The CDR3 sequence is 18 residues long. Germline assignment: CDR1 SGHDT and CDR2 YYEEEE.

The chain has TRBV2 and TRBJ2-4; D remains ambiguous. V was shortened by 10 bases and J by 3 bases, with 19 bases between the two germline ends. The CDR3 is made up of 15 amino acids. Germline CDR1 reads SNHLY; CDR2 reads FYNNEI. CDR3 nucleotide sequence: TGTGCCACTCAAAGGGTAAAGGGTGGCAAAAACATTCAGTACTTC. Protein: CATQRVKGGKNIQYF. Full variable domain (outside the CDR3, taken from reference TRBV2 and TRBJ2-4): EPEVTQTPSHQVTQMGQEVILRCVPISNHLYFYWYRQILGQKVEFLVSFYNNEISEKSEIFDDQFSVERPDGSNFTLKIRSTKLEDSAMYFCATQRVKGGKNIQYFGAGTRLSVL.

The J gene is TRBJ1-1, the V gene TRBV28, with D perhaps TRBD1 (5 bases). The CDR3 runs to 15 residues. The V end was cut by 7 bases, the J end by 2 bases, with 17 bases between. Germline loops: CDR1 MDHEN, CDR2 SYDVKM. Written as DNA, the CDR3 is TGTGCCAGCACCCCAACGAGGGGCGCTAACACTGAAGCTTTCTTT. As protein: CASTPTRGANTEAFF.

On this clone: Other DNA sequences in the sample encode the same CDR3. The chain couples TRBV9 to TRBJ1-5, with TRBD1 as a possible D gene (6 bases). In germline, CDR1 is SGDLS, CDR2 YYNGEE. Trimming shortened V by 3 bases and J by 0 bases, and 10 bases separated the two germline ends. The CDR3 spans 15 residues. The CDR3: CASSAGQYSNQPQHF. The CDR3 DNA reads as TGTGCCAGCAGCGCCGGACAGTATAGCAATCAGCCCCAGCATTTT.

J is TRBJ1-1 and V is TRBV11-2; weak D call: TRBD1 (5 bases). V lost 4 bases to trimming and J lost 1 base, with 10 bases between them. The CDR3 is made up of 14 amino acids. The germline gives CDR1 SGHAT, CDR2 FQNNGV. This chain's CDR3 is CASSYRGRNTEAFF. CDR3 bases: TGTGCCAGCAGCTACCGGGGACGGAACACTGAAGCTTTCTTT.

Comments on this clone: The identical CDR3 is also encoded by other nucleotide sequences in the sample. The chain employs TRBV9 and TRBJ2-1; D is possibly TRBD2 (6 bases). CDR1 and CDR2 (germline): SGDLS, YYNGEE. The CDR3 contains 14 residues. The V end was cut by 3 bases, the J end by 7 bases, with 14 bases between. In DNA form, the CDR3 reads TGTGCCAGCAGCGCGTCTGGGGGGAGGAATGAGCAGTTCTTC. It codes for CASSASGGRNEQFF. Complete variable domain (other parts from reference TRBV9 and TRBJ2-1): DSGVTQTPKHLITATGQRVTLRCSPRSGDLSVYWYQQSLDQGLQFLIQYYNGEERAKGNILERFSAQQFPDLHSELNLSSLELGDSALYFCASSASGGRNEQFFGPGTRLTVL.

This clone was seen a single time. This chain uses TRBV15 with TRBJ2-1; 12 positions agree with TRBD2. V shed 2 bases and J 8 bases; nucleotides not matched to a gene: 4. The CDR3 consists of 15 residues. The germline gives CDR1 LNHNV, CDR2 YYDKDF (reference sequence). The CDR3 is CATSRLAGGLDEQFF. CDR3 in DNA: TGTGCCACCAGCAGACTAGCGGGAGGGTTGGATGAGCAGTTCTTC. The whole variable domain, filled in from reference TRBV15 and TRBJ2-1, reads DAMVIQNPRYQVTQFGKPVTLSCSQTLNHNVMYWYQQKSSQAPKLLFHYYDKDFNNEADTPDNFQSRRPNTSFCFLDIRSPGLGDTAMYLCATSRLAGGLDEQFFGPGTRLTVL.

The chain combines TRBV7-9 with TRBJ2-3; D remains unclear. The CDR3 is 17 residues long. Germline assignment: CDR1 SEHNR and CDR2 FQNEAQ (reference sequence). The V end lost 3 bases, the J end lost 3 bases, and 19 bases lay between the germline ends. CDR3 bases: TGTGCCAGCAGCTTTACCCATGGGATGACAAAAACAGATACGCAGTATTTT. It translates to CASSFTHGMTKTDTQYF.

The chain is built from TRBV11-3 and TRBJ1-1; no firm D call. With 5 bases removed from V and 4 bases from J, the gap between germline ends came to 11 bases. The CDR3 runs to 13 residues. Germline V gene data show CDR1 as SGHNT and CDR2 as YENEEA. This CDR3 reads CASSVGRATEAFF. Written as DNA, the CDR3 is TGTGCCAGCAGCGTCGGACGGGCCACTGAAGCTTTCTTT.

For this clone: Other DNA sequences in this sample translate to the same CDR3. The genes are TRBV28 and TRBJ2-2; D perhaps matches TRBD2 (5 bases). The CDR3 covers 13 residues. The germline V and J ends were trimmed by 2 bases and 4 bases, with 5 bases remaining between them. Germline CDR1 MDHEN, CDR2 SYDVKM. The CDR3 loop reads CASSLGSTGELFF. The CDR3, as DNA: TGTGCCAGCAGTTTAGGGAGCACCGGGGAGCTGTTTTTT.

The chain recombines TRBV11-2 with TRBJ2-2; perhaps TRBD1 as D (5 bases). The CDR3 is 17 amino acids. In germline, CDR1 is SGHAT, CDR2 FQNNGV. Deletions cut 4 bases from V and 3 bases from J, with 18 bases between. The CDR3: CASSSLRVVIYTGELFF. The DNA for the CDR3 is TGTGCCAGCAGCTCGCTCAGGGTGGTGATATACACCGGGGAGCTGTTTTTT.

This clone was recorded only once. The V call is TRBV9, the J call TRBJ2-6; the D gene is possibly TRBD2 (5 bases). This CDR3 contains 17 residues. The V gene's germline CDR1 is SGDLS and CDR2 YYNGEE. V lost 0 bases, J lost 2 bases, and 12 bases lay in between. The CDR3 nucleotides read TGTGCCAGCAGCGTAGTGCCGGGGATAACTGGGGCCAACGTCCTGACTTTC. This sequence encodes CASSVVPGITGANVLTF.

V usage is TRBV6-5 and J usage is TRBJ2-5; no clear D. This CDR3 has 14 amino acids. Germline V gene sequence: CDR1 MNHEY, CDR2 SVGAGI. The ends were cut back, 5 bases at V and 2 bases at J, with 12 bases in the middle. CDR3 in DNA: TGTGCCAGCAGTCCCGGGCGCTCACAAGAGACCCAGTACTTC. Protein sequence: CASSPGRSQETQYF.

The V and J genes are TRBV27 and TRBJ1-1; D is unclear. Deletions cut 3 bases from V and 1 base from J, with 6 bases between. Germline V gives CDR1 MNHEY, CDR2 SMNVEV (reference sequence). The CDR3 length is 13 residues. The CDR3 DNA sequence: TGTGCCAGCAGTTTTACGCGGAACACTGAAGCTTTCTTT. This encodes CASSFTRNTEAFF.

The chain recombines TRBV9 with TRBJ2-5; no firm D call. V gave up 0 bases and J gave up 5 bases, with 20 bases separating them. The germline V gene has CDR1 SGDLS and CDR2 YYNGEE. This CDR3 has 17 amino acids. CDR3 nucleotides: TGTGCCAGCAGCGTAGAGACCGGCCCACGGTTTACTGAGACCCAGTACTTC. Translating gives CASSVETGPRFTETQYF.

The rearrangement uses TRBV10-3 and TRBJ1-5; possible D gene TRBD1, 5 bases. CDR1 is ENHRY and CDR2 is SYGVKD in the germline V gene. CDR3 size: 16 residues. V was trimmed by 2 bases and J by 3 bases, leaving 14 bases between them. CDR3 coding DNA: TGTGCCATCAGTGAGGGACCCCGGGGCCTCAATCAGCCCCAGCATTTT. Encoded protein: CAISEGPRGLNQPQHF.

The V call is TRBV19, the J call TRBJ2-7; TRBD2 matches at 10 bases. The J segment lost 6 bases and the V segment lost 8 bases, leaving 13 bases of the junction unmatched. Germline-derived CDR1 and CDR2 are LNHDA and SQIVND (reference sequence). The CDR3 sequence is 15 residues long. In DNA form, the CDR3 reads TGTGCCAGTGCAGGGGGAGTAGCGGGAGGTCTCGAGCAGTACTTC. This encodes CASAGGVAGGLEQYF.

The J gene is TRBJ2-2, the V gene TRBV27; 9 bases fit TRBD2. In germline, CDR1 is MNHEY, CDR2 SMNVEV (reference sequence). The CDR3 extends over 16 amino acids. V shed 4 bases and J 5 bases; nucleotides not matched to a gene: 8. Written as DNA, the CDR3 is TGTGCCAGCAGTTCCTTTAGCGGGAGAAGGACCGGGGAGCTGTTTTTT. Its translation is CASSSFSGRRTGELFF.

The rearrangement links TRBV28 to TRBJ1-5, with a tentative D call TRBD1 (5 bases). V lost 5 bases and J lost 6, with 14 bases in between. This CDR3 region has 14 residues. CDR1 and CDR2 (germline): MDHEN, SYDVKM. CDR3 loop: CASSLTGSGQPQHF. The CDR3 nucleotides read TGTGCCAGCAGTCTAACAGGATCCGGTCAGCCCCAGCATTTT.

The rearrangement joins TRBV7-3 to TRBJ2-7, with 10 bases fitting TRBD2. Per the germline V gene, CDR1 is SGHTA and CDR2 is FQGTGA. The V and J ends lost 5 bases and 3 bases, in that order; junction bases with no gene match: 4. This CDR3 has 14 residues. DNA for the CDR3: TGTGCCAGCAGCCCTAGCGGGAGTCTCTACGAGCAGTACTTC. Amino acids: CASSPSGSLYEQYF.

This rearrangement joins TRBV6-4 to TRBJ2-4; 11 positions match TRBD1. V lost 2 bases to trimming and J lost 2 bases; unmatched junction nucleotides: 8. The CDR3 is 18 residues long. Per the germline V gene, CDR1 is MRHNA and CDR2 is SNTAGT. As DNA, the CDR3 is TGTGCCAGCAGTGACCCGGGACAGGGGGAATCGACCAAAAACATTCAGTACTTC. This gives the protein CASSDPGQGESTKNIQYF.

This rearrangement joins TRBV4-1 to TRBJ2-2; 7 bases align to TRBD2. In germline, CDR1 is MGHRA, CDR2 YSYEKL. The trim removed 0 bases at V and 5 bases at J, leaving 3 bases unmatched. There are 15 residues in the CDR3. In nucleotides, the CDR3 is TGCGCCAGCAGCCAAGATCCAGCGGGAACCGGGGAGCTGTTTTTT. Protein product: CASSQDPAGTGELFF.